The clone carrying this T cell receptor (beta chain) showed up many times. The sample originates from a study of T cells after yellow fever vaccination. The CDR3 totals 14 residues. CDR1 and CDR2 (germline): SGHVS, FNYEAQ. The ends lost 5 bases at V and 1 base at J; junction bases unmatched: 4. TCRdb re-derived calls from the 5' RACE reads in MiXCR, one entry per CDR3 protein. The sample yields roughly 330,000 distinct CDR3 sequences, 3% to 4.5% seen once. The receptor's source is a man younger than 35 who received the YFV17D yellow fever vaccine. Sequencing used PBMCs, obtained 5 days after the yellow fever booster vaccination. The rearrangement links TRBV7-6 to TRBJ2-5; 7 bases agree with TRBD1. CDR3 sequence (DNA): TGTGCCAGCAGCCAAAGGACAGGCCAAGAGACCCAGTACTTC. Amino acid sequence: CASSQRTGQETQYF.